The sequence of this T cell receptor beta chain was determined in a study of blood T cell repertoires in COVID-19. Whole-study context: The United States, Italy and Spain supplied acute and convalescent COVID-19 samples. Sample material is recorded as cDNA or gDNA derived from T cells, B-cell-depleted T cells, or PBMCs.

Germline V gives CDR1 MNHEY, CDR2 SMNVEV (reference sequence). V was clipped by 2 bases and J by 8 bases, with 12 bases between them. This CDR3 is built from 13 residues. Patients at the Seattle site were enrolled during active infection and followed longitudinally. The authors' processing: Estimated nucleated cell counts came from reference gene primer amplification. Libraries were prepared by immunoSEQ multiplex PCR; TCRdb keeps only in-frame clonotypes and omits some of them. V, J and clone size are taken as reported in that table, and D and trimming were inferred from the DNA itself. Of 290,000 or so clones in the sample, approximately 93% were seen once.

The sample taken for sequencing was peripheral blood. This chain connects TRBV27 to TRBJ1-2; a possible D gene is TRBD1 (5 bases). The TCR comes from a young woman with COVID-19, enrolled during active disease. CDR3 in DNA: TGTGCCAGCAGTTTAGGCCCAGGGCACGGCTACACCTTC. Its protein is CASSLGPGHGYTF.